A selection of T cell receptor beta chains follows, all from one sample in a study of cytomegalovirus exposure and HLA in healthy donors. The data were produced by immunoSEQ multiplex PCR, yet TCRdb's version contains in-frame clones alone and is incomplete. The sample data list around 200,000 clones. The sequenced sample consisted of PBMCs. The origin of the receptors is a woman aged 18-29 years in good health and CMV-seropositive. Both conserved end residues are part of each CDR3. The D gene is left open where the match is weak.

D gene	V gene	J gene	CDR3 DNA	CDR3 protein
TRBD2	TRBV30	TRBJ2-1	TGTGCCTGGGCTGCCTTGTCGCGGGGGGGCAGGAATGAGCAGTTCTTC	CAWAALSRGGRNEQFF
NA	TRBV4-3	TRBJ1-3	TGCGCCAGCAGCCCGACCGGGACATTTGGAAACACCATATATTTT	CASSPTGTFGNTIYF
NA	TRBV7-6	TRBJ2-7	TGTGCCAGCAGCTTAGCGGGCAGCTCCTACGAGCAGTACTTC	CASSLAGSSYEQYF
NA	TRBV7-9	TRBJ1-2	TGTGCCAGCAGCTTTCTGCGGACAGAAGACTATGGCTACACCTTC	CASSFLRTEDYGYTF
TRBD2	TRBV6-4	TRBJ2-3	TGTGCCAGCAGTGACAGCGGGACTAGCGGGGTTGATACGCAGTATTTT	CASSDSGTSGVDTQYF
NA	TRBV28	TRBJ2-1	TGTGCCAGCAGCCAAGGGGTGAAGCAGTTCTTC	CASSQGVKQFF
NA	TRBV11-2	TRBJ2-5	TGTGCCAGCAGCCTCGGGGAGACCGAGACCCAGTACTTC	CASSLGETETQYF
TRBD1	TRBV7-2	TRBJ2-7	TGTGCCAGCAGCTTACTGGGACAGGGGTCTGAAGAGCAGTACTTC	CASSLLGQGSEEQYF
NA	TRBV5-4	TRBJ2-7	TGTGCCAGCAGCCTTGGAGGGGGCGGCAGGATGAGTGAGCAGTACTTC	CASSLGGGGRMSEQYF
NA	TRBV6-1	TRBJ2-3	TGTGCCAGCAGTGAACAGGGTATGGTCGCAGATACGCAGTATTTT	CASSEQGMVADTQYF
TRBD2	TRBV30	TRBJ2-1	TGTGCCTGGAGCGAGGGGAGGGACAATGAGCAGTTCTTC	CAWSEGRDNEQFF
NA	TRBV7-9	TRBJ2-3	TGTGCCAGCAGCCTCGGCAGCTGGGGGGATGAAGATACGCAGTATTTT	CASSLGSWGDEDTQYF
NA	TRBV28	TRBJ1-5	TGTGCCAGCAGTCCTATTCGGTTGGGCGATCAGCCCCAGCATTTT	CASSPIRLGDQPQHF
NA	TRBV19	TRBJ1-1	TGTGCCAGTATTCACACAGGGACCGGTAACACTGAAGCTTTCTTT	CASIHTGTGNTEAFF
TRBD2	TRBV5-4	TRBJ2-1	TGTGCCAGCAGCTTGGCTAGCGGGGGAAGAAATGAGCAGTTCTTC	CASSLASGGRNEQFF
TRBD1	TRBV2	TRBJ2-1	TGTGCCAGAACGCCGGGACAGGGCGCGCACAATGAGCAGTTCTTC	CARTPGQGAHNEQFF
TRBD2	TRBV7-9	TRBJ2-7	TGTGCCAGCAGCTTAGTTACTAGCGGAGCCCCCTACGAGCAGTACTTC	CASSLVTSGAPYEQYF
NA	TRBV6-1	TRBJ1-2	TGTGCCAGCAGTGAAGGAGTCTATGGCTACACCTTC	CASSEGVYGYTF
NA	TRBV6-5	TRBJ2-6	TGTGCCAGCAGTTACGGGCAAAGCTCTGGGGCCAACGTCCTGACTTTC	CASSYGQSSGANVLTF
TRBD2	TRBV10-3	TRBJ2-6	TGTGCCATCAGCGAGACTAGCAGAAGGGCTGGGGCCAACGTCCTGACTTTC	CAISETSRRAGANVLTF
NA	TRBV4-3	TRBJ2-5	TGCGCCAGCAGCCTAGGGGGGACCCAGTACTTC	CASSLGGTQYF
NA	TRBV7-9	TRBJ1-1	TGTGCCAGCAGCGTGACAGTGAACACTGAAGCTTTCTTT	CASSVTVNTEAFF
NA	TRBV10-3	TRBJ2-3	TGTGCCATCGGGCGAGATACGCAGTATTTT	CAIGRDTQYF
NA	TRBV18	TRBJ2-2	TGTGCCAGCTCACCAGTGTTCCTAGCGCGAACCACCGGGGAGCTGTTTTTT	CASSPVFLARTTGELFF
TRBD2	TRBV7-6	TRBJ2-2	TGTGCCAGCAGCTTCAGAAGCGGGAGCACCGGGGAGCTGTTTTTT	CASSFRSGSTGELFF
TRBD2	TRBV27	TRBJ2-7	TGTGCCAGCGGACTAGCGGTTGACTACGAGCAGTACTTC	CASGLAVDYEQYF
NA	TRBV5-1	TRBJ2-5	TGCGCCAGCAGCCCGAGTCGGGAGACCCAGTACTTC	CASSPSRETQYF
NA	TRBV7-2	TRBJ1-1	TGTGCCAGCAGCCCCAGAACCCCGAACACTGAAGCTTTCTTT	CASSPRTPNTEAFF
TRBD2	TRBV2	TRBJ2-1	TGTGCCAGCAGTGCGGGACTAACTGTTGAGCAGTTCTTC	CASSAGLTVEQFF
NA	TRBV6-5	TRBJ2-2	TGTGCCAGCAGGCCGGGAGCACGCACCGGGGAGCTGTTTTTT	CASRPGARTGELFF
TRBD2	TRBV29-1	TRBJ2-1	TGCAGCGTGGGACTAGCGGGAGACCCTGAGCAGTTCTTC	CSVGLAGDPEQFF
TRBD2	TRBV4-1	TRBJ2-1	TGCGCCAGCAGCCAAGTAGGGCTAGCGGGAGGGACGGGTGAGCAGTTCTTC	CASSQVGLAGGTGEQFF
TRBD1	TRBV18	TRBJ2-7	TGTGCCAGCTCACCTGGACAGGGGGGGGCCTACGAGCAGTACTTC	CASSPGQGGAYEQYF
TRBD2	TRBV7-3	TRBJ2-4	TGTGCCAGCAGCCCGTCTAGCGGGGGTCCGCCCGGAGCCAAAAACATTCAGTACTTC	CASSPSSGGPPGAKNIQYF
TRBD2	TRBV30	TRBJ2-3	TGTGCCTGGAGTGTGGGTAGCGGGGGGCCAGATACGCAGTATTTT	CAWSVGSGGPDTQYF
TRBD2	TRBV14	TRBJ2-7	TGTGCCAGCAGCCAAGTAAGCGGGAATTGGGTCCACGAGCAGTACTTC	CASSQVSGNWVHEQYF
NA	TRBV28	TRBJ1-1	TGTGCCAGCAGGCAGGGAGGCACTGAAGCTTTCTTT	CASRQGGTEAFF
TRBD1	TRBV15	TRBJ1-1	TGTGCCACCAGCAGAGATTGGGACAGGGGCACTGAAGCTTTCTTT	CATSRDWDRGTEAFF
TRBD1	TRBV2	TRBJ2-7	TGTGCCAGCAGTGACCTCGTAGGACAGGTCTACGAGCAGTACTTC	CASSDLVGQVYEQYF
NA	TRBV12-5	TRBJ2-1	TGTGCTAGTGGTTTATCAGGGTACAATGAGCAGTTCTTC	CASGLSGYNEQFF
TRBD1	TRBV11-2	TRBJ1-1	TGTGCCAGCAGCTTAGCCAGGGGGCTCACTGAAGCTTTCTTT	CASSLARGLTEAFF
NA	TRBV6-6	TRBJ1-2	TGTGCCAGCAGTCCTGACTCCGCCTATGGCTACACCTTC	CASSPDSAYGYTF